The sequence of this T cell receptor beta chain was determined in a study of post-analysis software for immune sequencing data. Unique molecular identifiers were carried by the TCR beta cDNA libraries. MiXCR, applied by TCRdb to the PCR reads, yields one record per CDR3 protein. The table has hundreds of thousands of distinct CDR3 sequences, less than 35% seen once. The study's findings and limits: Controls showed lower frequencies than patients for roughly 5 TRBV segments, and TRBV5-6, TRBV5-1 and TRBV20-1 were among these.

To note about this clonotype: The antigen remains undetermined.

Germline CDR1 SGHVS, CDR2 FQNEAQ. This CDR3 is built from 13 residues. The V call is TRBV7-8, the J call TRBJ2-1; maybe TRBD1 (5 bases). The clonotype was recovered from a girl between 5 and 17 years old with multiple sclerosis. Sequenced: blood. This CDR3 reads CARLGVPYNEQFF. CDR3 nucleotides: TGTGCGAGGTTAGGGGTGCCCTACAATGAGCAGTTCTTC. Full variable domain (rest looked up from reference TRBV7-8 and TRBJ2-1): GAGVSQSPRYKVAKRGQDVALRCDPISGHVSLFWYQQALGQGPEFLTYFQNEAQLDKSGLPSDRFFAERPEGSVSTLKIQRTQQEDSAVYLCARLGVPYNEQFFGPGTRLTVL.